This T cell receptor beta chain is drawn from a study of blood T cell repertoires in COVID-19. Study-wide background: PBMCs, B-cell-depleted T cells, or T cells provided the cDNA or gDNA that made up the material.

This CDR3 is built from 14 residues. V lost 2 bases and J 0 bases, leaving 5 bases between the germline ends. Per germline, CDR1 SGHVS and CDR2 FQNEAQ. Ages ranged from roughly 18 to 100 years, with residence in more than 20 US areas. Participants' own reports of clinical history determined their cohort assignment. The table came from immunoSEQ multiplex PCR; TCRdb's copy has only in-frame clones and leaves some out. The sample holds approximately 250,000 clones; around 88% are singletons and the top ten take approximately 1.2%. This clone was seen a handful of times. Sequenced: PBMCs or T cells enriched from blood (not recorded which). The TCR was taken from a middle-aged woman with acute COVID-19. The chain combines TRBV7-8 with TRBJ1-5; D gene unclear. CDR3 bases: TGTGCCAGCAGCTTAATCTCTAGCAATCAGCCCCAGCATTTT. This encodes CASSLISSNQPQHF. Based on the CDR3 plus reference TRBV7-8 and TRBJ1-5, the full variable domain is GAGVSQSPRYKVAKRGQDVALRCDPISGHVSLFWYQQALGQGPEFLTYFQNEAQLDKSGLPSDRFFAERPEGSVSTLKIQRTQQEDSAVYLCASSLISSNQPQHFGDGTRLSIL.